The next 28 T cell receptor beta chains were all read from a single sample in a study of blood T cell repertoires in COVID-19. Measured with immunoSEQ multiplex PCR; TCRdb has only the in-frame clones, and not every one. The data show 250,000 to 350,000 clones, roughly 91% seen once. The specimen was peripheral blood. These receptors were collected from a man younger than 40 with acute or convalescent COVID-19.

The J gene is TRBJ2-1, the V gene TRBV3-1 (or the pseudogene TRBV3-2); possibly TRBD2 for D (5 bases). There are 14 residues in the CDR3. The V end lost 1 base, the J end lost 6 bases, and 10 bases lay between the germline ends. Per germline, CDR1 LGHDT and CDR2 YNNKEL (reference sequence). CDR3 sequence (DNA): TGTGCCAGCAGCCAAGGGAGGAGCGCCAATGAGCAGTTCTTC. Its translation is CASSQGRSANEQFF.

The rearrangement joins TRBV3-1 (or the pseudogene TRBV3-2) to TRBJ1-1; maybe TRBD1 (6 bases). The CDR3 is 14 amino acids. Trimming cost V 2 bases and J 3 bases, with 10 bases left between them. Germline V gene lookup returns CDR1 LGHDT and CDR2 YNNKEL (reference sequence). The CDR3: CASSQRQVHTEAFF. The DNA for the CDR3 is TGTGCCAGCAGCCAAAGACAGGTTCACACTGAAGCTTTCTTT.

CDR3 in amino acids: CASSSQTGELFF. CDR3 bases: TGTGCCAGCAGCTCCCAAACCGGGGAGCTGTTTTTT. The chain has TRBV7-9 and TRBJ2-2; no firm D call. Germline CDR1 reads SEHNR; CDR2 reads FQNEAQ (reference sequence). Trimming pared 4 bases from V and 5 bases from J, leaving 5 bases between. This CDR3 is 12 amino acids long.

This chain connects TRBV5-6 to TRBJ2-2; TRBD2 might be the D (7 bases). Trimming took 3 bases from V and 4 from J, leaving 22 bases between them. The CDR3 runs 18 residues. CDR1 is SGHDT, CDR2 YYEEEE, per germline. This CDR3 reads CASSYGPGGSTGTGELFF. CDR3 coding DNA: TGTGCCAGCAGCTACGGGCCGGGGGGATCGACAGGCACCGGGGAGCTGTTTTTT. Combining the CDR3 with reference TRBV5-6 and TRBJ2-2 gives the whole variable domain DAGVTQSPTHLIKTRGQQVTLRCSPKSGHDTVSWYQQALGQGPQFIFQYYEEEERQRGNFPDRFSGHQFPNYSSELNVNALLLGDSALYLCASSYGPGGSTGTGELFFGEGSRLTVL.

V and J are TRBV6-5 and TRBJ2-7; D is possibly TRBD2 (5 bases). The CDR3 consists of 11 residues. Germline CDR1 reads MNHEY; CDR2 reads SVGAGI. With 10 bases removed from V and 4 bases from J, the gap between germline ends came to 11 bases. CDR3 protein: CATSEGYEQYF. The CDR3 region has the DNA TGTGCCACCTCCGAGGGATACGAGCAGTACTTC.

In DNA, the CDR3 is TGCGCCAGCAGTTCAGAGGGATCGGGGGCCAACGTCCTGACTTTC. It codes for CASSSEGSGANVLTF. This rearrangement joins TRBV10-2 to TRBJ2-6; tentatively, D is TRBD2 (5 bases). The V end lost 5 bases, the J end lost 4 bases, and 12 bases lay between the germline ends. The CDR3 extends over 15 amino acids. The germline CDR1 and CDR2 sequences are WSHSY and SAAADI.

CDR3 residues: CASNIIADPTITYEQYF. The CDR3 region has the DNA TGTGCCAGCAATATCATAGCCGACCCCACGATAACCTACGAGCAGTACTTC. This chain connects TRBV28 to TRBJ2-7, with D unresolved. V gave up 7 bases and J gave up 2 bases, with 24 bases separating them. Germline V gene lookup returns CDR1 MDHEN and CDR2 SYDVKM. The CDR3 runs 17 residues.

This chain connects TRBV7-3 to TRBJ2-1; a possible D gene is TRBD2 (5 bases). V lost 3 bases and J lost 8, with 8 bases in between. CDR3 size: 12 residues. Germline V CDR1 and CDR2: SGHTA, FQGTGA. CDR3 coding DNA: TGTGCCAGCAGCTTGCGGGCCGATGAGCAGTTCTTC. Protein: CASSLRADEQFF. The whole variable domain, remainder taken from reference TRBV7-3 and TRBJ2-1, is GAGVSQTPSNKVTEKGKYVELRCDPISGHTALYWYRQSLGQGPEFLIYFQGTGAADDSGLPNDRFFAVRPEGSVSTLKIQRTERGDSAVYLCASSLRADEQFFGPGTRLTVL.

The V call is TRBV12-3 or TRBV12-4, the J call TRBJ2-7, with D unresolved. This CDR3 has 13 residues. Trimming took 3 bases from V and 5 from J, leaving 11 bases between them. The CDR3 DNA is TGTGCCAGCAGTTTCCAGAATACCGACGAGCAGTACTTC. Amino acids: CASSFQNTDEQYF.

The chain is built from TRBV6-5 and TRBJ1-1; D gene ambiguous. V was trimmed by 3 bases and J by 2 bases, leaving 10 bases between them. The CDR3 totals 14 residues. In germline, CDR1 is MNHEY, CDR2 SVGAGI. The CDR3 DNA sequence: TGTGCCAGCAGTTATGGGAGTAGAAACACTGAAGCTTTCTTT. Translation: CASSYGSRNTEAFF.

This clone was seen just once. This chain joins TRBV2 and TRBJ2-1, with D possibly TRBD2 on 6 matching bases. Germline CDR1 reads SNHLY; CDR2 reads FYNNEI. The CDR3 is 15 amino acids. Trimming cost V 3 bases and J 6 bases, with 15 bases left between them. Here the CDR3 DNA reads TGTGCCAGCAGTGATCGGGGACTCAGTAGCAATGAGCAGTTCTTC. Its protein is CASSDRGLSSNEQFF.

V is TRBV5-4 and J is TRBJ2-5; a weak D match, TRBD2 (6 bases). Germline assignment: CDR1 SGHNT and CDR2 YYREEE (reference sequence). This CDR3 spans 16 amino acids. Trimming removed 0 bases from V and 4 bases from J, with 16 bases in between. CDR3 nucleotide sequence: TGTGCCAGCAGCTTGGAACCAGGGACGGAGGGAGAGACCCAGTACTTC. Translation: CASSLEPGTEGETQYF.

This clone was seen a single time. The chain couples TRBV28 to TRBJ2-1; 11 bases match TRBD1. Germline CDR1 reads MDHEN; CDR2 reads SYDVKM. This CDR3 has 14 residues. J lost 8 bases, V lost 7 bases, and 7 bases had no gene match. The CDR3 sequence is CASMKWTGGDEQFF. In DNA, the CDR3 is TGTGCCAGCATGAAATGGACAGGGGGCGATGAGCAGTTCTTC.

The V and J genes are TRBV2 and TRBJ1-6; D might be TRBD1 (5 bases). V lost 6 bases and J lost 0, with 15 bases in between. CDR1 is SNHLY and CDR2 is FYNNEI in the germline V gene. The CDR3 runs 17 residues. The CDR3 is CASRRDFPSSYNSPLHF. For the CDR3, the DNA is TGTGCCAGCAGACGGGACTTCCCGAGCTCCTATAATTCACCCCTCCACTTT.

The chain links TRBV5-4 to TRBJ2-1; D is undetermined. Trimming pared 3 bases from V and 3 bases from J, leaving 13 bases between. CDR3 size: 15 residues. From germline, CDR1 is SGHNT and CDR2 YYREEE (reference sequence). This CDR3 reads CASSSAILLYNEQFF. The CDR3 coding sequence is TGTGCCAGCAGCTCCGCTATATTACTCTACAATGAGCAGTTCTTC.

A word on this clone: One end of the junction varies from germline; a read error may be responsible. V usage is TRBV27 and J usage is TRBJ2-3, with D possibly TRBD2 on 6 matching bases. CDR1 and CDR2 (germline): MNHEY, SMNVEV (reference sequence). The CDR3 is 12 amino acids. CDR3 DNA sequence: TGTGCCAGCAGTTTATTGGAGGGACGAAAAGTTTTT. Translation gives CASSLLEGRKVF.

CDR3 residues: CASSGQGRPRDEQYF. The CDR3 bases are TGTGCCAGTTCGGGACAGGGGAGACCTCGAGACGAGCAGTACTTC. The V and J genes are TRBV6-5 and TRBJ2-7; 10 bases are shared with TRBD1. Per the germline V gene, CDR1 is MNHEY and CDR2 is SVGAGI. There are 15 residues in the CDR3. Trimming removed 9 bases from V and 5 bases from J; junction bases left unmatched: 13.

This clone turned up a few times. The DNA for the CDR3 is TGTGCCAGCAGTTACCTAAAAAAGAACACCGGGGAGCTGTTTTTT. Translation gives CASSYLKKNTGELFF. The V and J genes are TRBV2 and TRBJ2-2; D ambiguous. The CDR3 totals 15 residues. Per germline, CDR1 SNHLY and CDR2 FYNNEI. V lost 5 bases to trimming and J lost 1 base, with 11 bases between them.

The gene calls are TRBV27 and TRBJ1-2; 9 nucleotides match TRBD1. CDR1 is MNHEY, CDR2 SMNVEV, per germline (reference sequence). V lost 2 bases and J lost 2; bases outside the gene matches: 0. The CDR3 spans 14 residues. The CDR3 spells CASSLGTGNYGYTF. The CDR3 bases are TGTGCCAGCAGTTTAGGGACAGGGAACTATGGCTACACCTTC.

V and J are TRBV18 and TRBJ2-2; 9 bases line up with TRBD1. Germline V lookup: CDR1 KGHSH, CDR2 LQKENI. Trimming took 0 bases from V and 0 from J; bases not matched to a gene: 8. The CDR3 sequence is 19 residues long. The CDR3 region is CASSPPRQGGPTNTGELFF. CDR3 sequence (DNA): TGTGCCAGCTCACCACCCCGACAGGGGGGACCGACGAACACCGGGGAGCTGTTTTTT.

The chain joins TRBV11-2 to TRBJ1-3; D may be TRBD1 (5 bases). The CDR3 totals 13 residues. Germline-derived CDR1 and CDR2 are SGHAT and FQNNGV. Written as DNA, the CDR3 is TGTGCAACCGGCTACAGGTCTGGAAACACCATATATTTT. This translates into CATGYRSGNTIYF.

The chain joins TRBV28 to TRBJ1-2; D not certain. The CDR3 is 12 residues long. The V end lost 7 bases, the J end lost 3 bases, and 9 bases lay between the germline ends. CDR1 is MDHEN and CDR2 is SYDVKM in the germline V gene. The CDR3 DNA follows: TGTGCCAGCATAAAAGGAGACTATGGCTACACCTTC. Residues: CASIKGDYGYTF.

This chain uses TRBV5-5 with TRBJ2-3; D is ambiguous. V gave up 5 bases and J gave up 1 base, with 8 bases separating them. The CDR3 length is 13 residues. Germline CDR1 SGHKS, CDR2 YYEKEE (reference sequence). This CDR3 reads CASSQFRTDTQYF. The CDR3 region has the DNA TGTGCCAGCAGTCAGTTCCGCACAGATACGCAGTATTTT.

The rearrangement uses TRBV2 and TRBJ2-1; TRBD1 is a possible D gene (6 bases). Trimming pared 3 bases from V and 7 bases from J, leaving 13 bases between. This CDR3 has 14 amino acids. Germline V gene sequence: CDR1 SNHLY, CDR2 FYNNEI. CDR3 sequence: CASSDPGTSNEQFF. CDR3 DNA sequence: TGTGCCAGCAGTGATCCCGGGACATCTAATGAGCAGTTCTTC.

This sequence joins TRBV12-3 or TRBV12-4 and TRBJ1-2; the D gene is possibly TRBD1 (5 bases). CDR3 length equals 13 residues. Deletions cut 3 bases from V and 8 bases from J, with 13 bases between. The CDR3 DNA follows: TGTGCCAGCAGTTTGCAGGGTATAGGAGGCTACACCTTC. It is translated as CASSLQGIGGYTF.

The chain is built from TRBV18 and TRBJ2-3; the match to TRBD2 covers 7 bases. Trimming cost V 6 bases and J 2 bases; bases outside gene matches: 5. The CDR3 sequence is 14 residues long. CDR1 KGHSH and CDR2 LQKENI come from the germline V gene. CDR3 sequence: CASSASGYTDTQYF. CDR3 coding DNA: TGTGCCAGCTCGGCTAGCGGCTACACAGATACGCAGTATTTT.

The gene calls are TRBV28 and TRBJ1-2; TRBD1 matches at 8 bases. The V segment lost 4 bases and the J segment 4 bases; nucleotides outside the gene matches: 8. This CDR3 comprises 15 residues. Per the germline V gene, CDR1 is MDHEN and CDR2 is SYDVKM. The CDR3 coding sequence is TGTGCCAGCAGTTCCCACGGACAGGGAGCCTATGGCTACACCTTC. Its protein product is CASSSHGQGAYGYTF.

This clone was counted only a few times. The chain joins TRBV3-1 (or the pseudogene TRBV3-2) to TRBJ2-5; 14 bases agree with TRBD2. The CDR3 has 17 amino acids. Germline CDR1 reads LGHDT; CDR2 reads YNNKEL (reference sequence). The V gene end was trimmed by 4 bases and the J gene end by 3 bases; junction bases not matched to a gene: 7. CDR3 in amino acids: CASSPRTSGRIEETQYF. Here the CDR3 DNA reads TGTGCCAGCAGCCCGCGGACTAGCGGGAGGATCGAAGAGACCCAGTACTTC.